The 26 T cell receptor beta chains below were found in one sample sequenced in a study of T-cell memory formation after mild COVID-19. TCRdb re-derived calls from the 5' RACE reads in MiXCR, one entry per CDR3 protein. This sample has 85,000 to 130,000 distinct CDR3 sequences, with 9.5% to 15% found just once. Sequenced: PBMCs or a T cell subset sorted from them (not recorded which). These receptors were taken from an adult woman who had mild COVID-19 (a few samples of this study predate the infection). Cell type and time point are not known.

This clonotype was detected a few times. This CDR3 is CASSLVGTDDTIYF. CDR3 nucleotide sequence: TGTGCCAGCAGCTTAGTAGGGACTGATGACACCATATATTTT. This sequence joins TRBV7-2 and TRBJ1-3; a weak D match, TRBD1 (5 bases). Germline CDR1 is SGHTA and CDR2 is FQGNSA. V was clipped by 1 base and J by 8 bases, with 12 bases between them. The CDR3 sequence is 14 residues long.

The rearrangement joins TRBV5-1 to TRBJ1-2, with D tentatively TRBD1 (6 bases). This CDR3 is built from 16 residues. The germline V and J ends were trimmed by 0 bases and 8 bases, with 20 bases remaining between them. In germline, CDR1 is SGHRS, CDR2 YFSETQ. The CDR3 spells CASSLGHGGRSDGYTF. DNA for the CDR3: TGCGCCAGCAGCTTGGGTCATGGGGGGCGGTCGGACGGCTACACCTTC.

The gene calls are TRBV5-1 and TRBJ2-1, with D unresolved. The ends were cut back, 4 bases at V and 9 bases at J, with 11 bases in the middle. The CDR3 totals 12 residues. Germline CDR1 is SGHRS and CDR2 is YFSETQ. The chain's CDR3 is CASSPQPTEQFF. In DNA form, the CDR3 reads TGCGCCAGCAGCCCGCAGCCCACTGAGCAGTTCTTC. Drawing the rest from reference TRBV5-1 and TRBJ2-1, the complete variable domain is KAGVTQTPRYLIKTRGQQVTLSCSPISGHRSVSWYQQTPGQGLQFLFEYFSETQRNKGNFPGRFSGRQFSNSRSEMNVSTLELGDSALYLCASSPQPTEQFFGPGTRLTVL.

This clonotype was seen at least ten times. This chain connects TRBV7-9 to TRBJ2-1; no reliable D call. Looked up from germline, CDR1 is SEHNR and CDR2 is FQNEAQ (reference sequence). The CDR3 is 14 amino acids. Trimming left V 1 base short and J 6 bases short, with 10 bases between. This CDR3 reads CASSLVPGSNEQFF. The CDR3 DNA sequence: TGTGCCAGCAGCTTAGTGCCGGGCTCCAATGAGCAGTTCTTC.

For the CDR3, the DNA is TGCAGCGCGGCAGAGAACACTGAAGCTTTCTTT. Amino acids: CSAAENTEAFF. The rearrangement joins TRBV29-1 to TRBJ1-1; D uncertain. Germline loops: CDR1 SQVTM, CDR2 ANQGSEA. CDR3 length equals 11 residues. Trimming removed 7 bases from V and 1 base from J, with 7 bases in between.

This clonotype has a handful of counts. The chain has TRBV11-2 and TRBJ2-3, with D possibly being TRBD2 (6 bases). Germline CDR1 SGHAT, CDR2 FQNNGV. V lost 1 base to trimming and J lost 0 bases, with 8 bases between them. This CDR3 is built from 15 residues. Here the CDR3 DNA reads TGTGCCAGCAGCTTAGGGGCGGGGAGCACAGATACGCAGTATTTT. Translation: CASSLGAGSTDTQYF.

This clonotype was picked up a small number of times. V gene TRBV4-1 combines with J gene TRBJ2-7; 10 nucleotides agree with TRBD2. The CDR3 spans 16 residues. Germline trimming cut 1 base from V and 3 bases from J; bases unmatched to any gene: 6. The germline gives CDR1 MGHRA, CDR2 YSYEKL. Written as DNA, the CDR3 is TGCGCCAGCAGCCAAGTGGCTAGCGGGGGACTCTACGAGCAGTACTTC. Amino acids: CASSQVASGGLYEQYF.

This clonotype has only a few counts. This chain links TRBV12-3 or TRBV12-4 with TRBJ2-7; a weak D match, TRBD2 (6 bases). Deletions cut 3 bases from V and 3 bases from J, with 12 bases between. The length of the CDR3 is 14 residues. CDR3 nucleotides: TGTGCCAGCAGTTTTGGGGGGACCCTCTACGAGCAGTACTTC. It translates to CASSFGGTLYEQYF.

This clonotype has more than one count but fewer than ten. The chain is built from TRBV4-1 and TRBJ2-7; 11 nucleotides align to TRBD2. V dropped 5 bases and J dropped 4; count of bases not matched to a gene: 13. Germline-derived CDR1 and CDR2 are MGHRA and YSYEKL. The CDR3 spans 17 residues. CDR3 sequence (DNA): TGCGCCAGCAGCTTTACTAGCGGGGGACCCCTTGGGTACGAGCAGTACTTC. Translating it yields CASSFTSGGPLGYEQYF.

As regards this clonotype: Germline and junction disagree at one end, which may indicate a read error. CDR3 nucleotides: TGCAGTGCTCGAGACTGGTCGTTGGCTAGCGGAGCACAAGAGACCCAGTACTTC. Translation gives CSARDWSLASGAQETQYF. V is TRBV20-1 and J is TRBJ2-5, with 7 bases aligning to TRBD2. The germline CDR1 and CDR2 sequences are DFQATT and SNEGSKA (reference sequence). The CDR3 has 18 amino acids.

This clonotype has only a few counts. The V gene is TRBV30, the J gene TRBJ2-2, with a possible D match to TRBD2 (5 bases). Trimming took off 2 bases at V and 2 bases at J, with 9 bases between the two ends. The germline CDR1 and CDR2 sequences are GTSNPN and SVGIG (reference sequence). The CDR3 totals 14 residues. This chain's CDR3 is CAWSSGINTGELFF. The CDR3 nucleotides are TGTGCCTGGAGTTCGGGGATAAACACCGGGGAGCTGTTTTTT.

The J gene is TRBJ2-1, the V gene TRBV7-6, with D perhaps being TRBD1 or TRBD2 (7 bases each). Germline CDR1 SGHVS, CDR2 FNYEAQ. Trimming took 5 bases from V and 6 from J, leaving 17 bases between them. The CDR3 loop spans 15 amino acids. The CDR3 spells CASSKTRGGVNEQFF. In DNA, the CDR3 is TGTGCCAGCAGCAAGACCAGGGGGGGGGTCAATGAGCAGTTCTTC.

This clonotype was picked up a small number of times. The CDR3 reads CATSDPGPITDTQYF. CDR3 DNA: TGTGCCACCAGTGATCCGGGACCGATCACAGATACGCAGTATTTT. The chain recombines TRBV24-1 with TRBJ2-3; D may correspond to TRBD1 or TRBD2 (5 bases each). Germline V CDR1 and CDR2: KGHDR, SFDVKD. V was trimmed by 3 bases and J by 2 bases, leaving 11 bases between them. The CDR3 has 15 amino acids.

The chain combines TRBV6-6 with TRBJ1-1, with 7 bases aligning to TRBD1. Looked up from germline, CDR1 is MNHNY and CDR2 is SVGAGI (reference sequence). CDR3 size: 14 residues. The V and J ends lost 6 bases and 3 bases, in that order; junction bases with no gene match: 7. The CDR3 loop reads CASSSGQSYTEAFF. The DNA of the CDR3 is TGTGCCAGCAGCTCGGGACAGAGCTACACTGAAGCTTTCTTT.

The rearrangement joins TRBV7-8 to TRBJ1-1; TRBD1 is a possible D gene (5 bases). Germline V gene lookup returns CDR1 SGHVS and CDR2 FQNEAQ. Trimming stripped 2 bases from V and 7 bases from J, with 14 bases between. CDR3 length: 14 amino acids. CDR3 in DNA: TGTGCCAGCAGCTTACTGCTCAGGGATATTGAAGCTTTCTTT. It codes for CASSLLLRDIEAFF.

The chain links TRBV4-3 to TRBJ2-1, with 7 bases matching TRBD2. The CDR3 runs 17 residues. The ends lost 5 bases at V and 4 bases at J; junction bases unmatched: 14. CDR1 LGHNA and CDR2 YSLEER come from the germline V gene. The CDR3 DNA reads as TGCGCCAGCAGCTTACGCGTCTTGCGGGAGACGTACAATGAGCAGTTCTTC. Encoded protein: CASSLRVLRETYNEQFF.

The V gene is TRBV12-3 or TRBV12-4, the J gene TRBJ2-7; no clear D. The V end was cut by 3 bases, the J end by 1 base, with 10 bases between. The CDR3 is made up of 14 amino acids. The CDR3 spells CASSFTGRSYEQYF. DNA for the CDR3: TGTGCCAGCAGTTTTACCGGGCGGTCCTACGAGCAGTACTTC.

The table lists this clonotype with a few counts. CDR3 sequence reads: CATSDWGEVGTGELFF. The CDR3 DNA follows: TGTGCCACCAGTGATTGGGGTGAAGTCGGAACCGGGGAGCTGTTTTTT. J is TRBJ2-2 and V is TRBV24-1; the D is unclear. The germline V gene has CDR1 KGHDR and CDR2 SFDVKD. The CDR3 has 16 amino acids. V lost 2 bases to trimming and J lost 5 bases, with 14 bases between them.

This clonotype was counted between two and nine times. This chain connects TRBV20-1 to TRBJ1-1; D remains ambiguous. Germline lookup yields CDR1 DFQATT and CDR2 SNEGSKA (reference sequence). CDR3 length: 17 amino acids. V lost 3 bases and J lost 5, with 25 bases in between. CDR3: CSASKAVSQRMRTEAFF. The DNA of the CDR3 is TGCAGTGCTAGTAAGGCGGTGTCTCAAAGGATGAGGACTGAAGCTTTCTTT.

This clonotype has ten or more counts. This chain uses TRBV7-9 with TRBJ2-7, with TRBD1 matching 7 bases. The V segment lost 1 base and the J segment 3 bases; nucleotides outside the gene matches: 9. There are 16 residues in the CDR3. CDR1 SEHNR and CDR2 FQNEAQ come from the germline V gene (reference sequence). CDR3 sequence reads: CASSLGAGTEDYEQYF. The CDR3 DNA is TGTGCCAGCAGCTTAGGGGCCGGGACAGAAGACTACGAGCAGTACTTC.

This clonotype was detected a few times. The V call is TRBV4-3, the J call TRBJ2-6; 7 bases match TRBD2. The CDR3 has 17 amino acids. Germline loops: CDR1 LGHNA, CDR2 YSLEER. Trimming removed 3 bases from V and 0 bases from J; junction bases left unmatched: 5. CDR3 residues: CASSHGEGISGANVLTF. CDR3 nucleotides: TGCGCCAGCAGCCATGGGGAGGGAATCTCTGGGGCCAACGTCCTGACTTTC.

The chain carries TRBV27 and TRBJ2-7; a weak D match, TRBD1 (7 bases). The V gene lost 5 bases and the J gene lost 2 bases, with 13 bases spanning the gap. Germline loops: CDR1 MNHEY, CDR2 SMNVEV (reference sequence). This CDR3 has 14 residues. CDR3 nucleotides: TGTGCCAGCAGTCCCGGGGGACAGACCTACGAGCAGTACTTC. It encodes CASSPGGQTYEQYF.

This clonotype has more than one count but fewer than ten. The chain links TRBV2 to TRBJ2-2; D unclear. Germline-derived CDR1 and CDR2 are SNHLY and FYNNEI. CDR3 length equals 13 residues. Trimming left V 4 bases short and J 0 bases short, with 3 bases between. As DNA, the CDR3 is TGTGCCAGCAGTGTTACGAACACCGGGGAGCTGTTTTTT. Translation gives CASSVTNTGELFF.

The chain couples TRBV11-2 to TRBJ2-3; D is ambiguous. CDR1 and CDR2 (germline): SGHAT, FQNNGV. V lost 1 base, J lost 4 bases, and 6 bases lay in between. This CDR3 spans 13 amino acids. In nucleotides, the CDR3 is TGTGCCAGCAGCTTAGCCAAATCAGATACGCAGTATTTT. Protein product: CASSLAKSDTQYF.

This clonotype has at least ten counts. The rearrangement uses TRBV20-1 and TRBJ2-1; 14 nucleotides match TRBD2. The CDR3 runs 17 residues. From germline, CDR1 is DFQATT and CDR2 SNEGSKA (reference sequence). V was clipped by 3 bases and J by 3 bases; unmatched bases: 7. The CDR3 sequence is CSARGTSGGTLYNEQFF. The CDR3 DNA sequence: TGCAGTGCTAGGGGGACTAGCGGGGGCACCCTCTACAATGAGCAGTTCTTC.

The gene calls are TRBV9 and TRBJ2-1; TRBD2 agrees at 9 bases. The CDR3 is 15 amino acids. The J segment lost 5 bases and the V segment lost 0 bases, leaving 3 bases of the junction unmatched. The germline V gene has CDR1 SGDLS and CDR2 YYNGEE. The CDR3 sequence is CASSVAAGGDNEQFF. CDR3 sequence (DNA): TGTGCCAGCAGCGTAGCTGCGGGGGGGGACAATGAGCAGTTCTTC.